This is a list of T cell receptor beta chains from one sample in a study of blood T cell repertoires in COVID-19. Clones were read by immunoSEQ multiplex PCR, and TCRdb kept only the in-frame ones, dropping some. Of about 350,000 clones listed, roughly 84% are singletons. The material sequenced was PBMCs or T cells enriched from blood (not recorded which). The receptors originated from a woman aged 25 to 39 who had recovered from COVID-19. Both conserved end residues are part of each CDR3. D genes are given only for firm matches. Size tells how often a clone was seen (once, few, many) or the class of an expanded clone, and some rows leave it out.

j_call: TRBJ1-6
d_call: -
clone_size: -
v_call: TRBV5-1
cdr3_aa: CASSLGTSTGLDSPLHF
cdr3_nt: TGCGCCAGCAGCTTGGGAACCTCCACAGGGTTGGATTCACCCCTCCACTTT

j_call: TRBJ2-2
d_call: TRBD1
clone_size: -
v_call: TRBV10-1
cdr3_aa: CASSDPRGLGELFF
cdr3_nt: TGCGCCAGCAGTGACCCCAGGGGGCTCGGGGAGCTGTTTTTT

j_call: TRBJ2-3
d_call: TRBD2
clone_size: -
v_call: TRBV20-1
cdr3_aa: CSASRPSGGADTQYF
cdr3_nt: TGCAGTGCCAGTCGGCCCAGCGGGGGGGCAGATACGCAGTATTTT

j_call: TRBJ2-7
d_call: TRBD1
clone_size: -
v_call: TRBV5-6
cdr3_aa: CASSGTGSSYEQYF
cdr3_nt: TGTGCCAGCAGCGGGACAGGGAGCTCCTACGAGCAGTACTTC

j_call: TRBJ2-1
d_call: TRBD2
clone_size: -
v_call: TRBV7-2
cdr3_aa: CASSLSSAGGFYNEQFF
cdr3_nt: TGTGCCAGCAGCTTATCTTCGGCGGGGGGTTTCTACAATGAGCAGTTCTTC

j_call: TRBJ1-3
d_call: -
clone_size: -
v_call: TRBV7-2
cdr3_aa: CASSQRQGRGNTIYF
cdr3_nt: TGTGCCAGCAGCCAACGTCAGGGGCGAGGAAACACCATATATTTT

j_call: TRBJ1-1
d_call: -
clone_size: once
v_call: TRBV7-2
cdr3_aa: CASSQRTNTEAFF
cdr3_nt: TGTGCCAGCAGCCAGCGGACTAACACTGAAGCTTTCTTT

j_call: TRBJ1-2
d_call: TRBD1
clone_size: -
v_call: TRBV11-2
cdr3_aa: CASSSQMTGGGTGYTF
cdr3_nt: TGTGCCAGCAGCTCGCAAATGACAGGGGGTGGGACGGGCTACACCTTC

j_call: TRBJ2-7
d_call: -
clone_size: -
v_call: TRBV11-2
cdr3_aa: CASSWEQGEQYF
cdr3_nt: TGTGCCAGCAGCTGGGAGCAAGGCGAGCAGTACTTC

j_call: TRBJ2-7
d_call: -
clone_size: -
v_call: TRBV2
cdr3_aa: CASSRDLQGYEQYF
cdr3_nt: TGTGCCAGCAGTCGAGACTTACAAGGCTACGAGCAGTACTTC

j_call: TRBJ2-3
d_call: -
clone_size: -
v_call: TRBV6-5
cdr3_aa: CASHHPAARDTQYF
cdr3_nt: TGTGCCAGCCATCACCCGGCGGCCCGGGATACGCAGTATTTT

j_call: TRBJ2-5
d_call: -
clone_size: -
v_call: TRBV5-1
cdr3_aa: CASSLGRPAETQYF
cdr3_nt: TGCGCCAGCAGCCTAGGTCGGCCAGCAGAGACCCAGTACTTC

j_call: TRBJ2-3
d_call: -
clone_size: -
v_call: TRBV30
cdr3_aa: CAWSVRSSTDTQYF
cdr3_nt: TGTGCCTGGAGTGTCCGGAGTAGCACAGATACGCAGTATTTT

j_call: TRBJ2-5
d_call: -
clone_size: -
v_call: TRBV4-1
cdr3_aa: CASSQALSETQYF
cdr3_nt: TGCGCCAGCAGCCAAGCCCTCTCGGAGACCCAGTACTTC

j_call: TRBJ2-5
d_call: TRBD2
clone_size: -
v_call: TRBV5-1
cdr3_aa: CASSLDPASGQETQYF
cdr3_nt: TGCGCCAGCAGCTTGGATCCGGCTAGCGGCCAAGAGACCCAGTACTTC

j_call: TRBJ1-5
d_call: -
clone_size: few
v_call: TRBV2
cdr3_aa: CASSSDRSNQPQHF
cdr3_nt: TGTGCCAGCAGTTCGGACAGAAGCAATCAGCCCCAGCATTTT

j_call: TRBJ2-7
d_call: TRBD1
clone_size: -
v_call: TRBV27
cdr3_aa: CASGRGGIAYEQYF
cdr3_nt: TGTGCCAGCGGGCGAGGGGGCATCGCCTACGAGCAGTACTTC

j_call: TRBJ1-2
d_call: -
clone_size: -
v_call: TRBV3-1/TRBV3-2
cdr3_aa: CASSQERGPGRGIHGYTF
cdr3_nt: TGTGCCAGCAGCCAAGAGAGGGGACCCGGGAGGGGGATTCATGGCTACACCTTC

j_call: TRBJ1-1
d_call: TRBD1
clone_size: -
v_call: TRBV6-5
cdr3_aa: CASSRQGANTEAFF
cdr3_nt: TGTGCCAGCAGTCGCCAGGGGGCGAACACTGAAGCTTTCTTT

j_call: TRBJ2-7
d_call: -
clone_size: -
v_call: TRBV30
cdr3_aa: CAWSAGRDYEQYF
cdr3_nt: TGTGCCTGGAGTGCTGGCCGGGACTACGAGCAGTACTTC

j_call: TRBJ2-1
d_call: -
clone_size: -
v_call: TRBV29-1
cdr3_aa: CSVAQGLPYNEQFF
cdr3_nt: TGCAGCGTTGCACAGGGATTACCCTACAATGAGCAGTTCTTC

j_call: TRBJ2-7
d_call: -
clone_size: -
v_call: TRBV7-6
cdr3_aa: CASSQQGGGFYEEQYF
cdr3_nt: TGTGCCAGCAGCCAACAGGGTGGGGGTTTTTATGAGGAGCAGTACTTC

j_call: TRBJ2-2
d_call: -
clone_size: -
v_call: TRBV3-1/TRBV3-2
cdr3_aa: CASSRWSGIGTGELFF
cdr3_nt: TGTGCCAGCAGTCGGTGGTCCGGGATTGGCACCGGGGAGCTGTTTTTT

j_call: TRBJ1-3
d_call: -
clone_size: once
v_call: TRBV18
cdr3_aa: CASSPPGTGNTIYF
cdr3_nt: TGTGCCAGCTCACCCCCAGGTACAGGAAACACCATATATTTT

j_call: TRBJ2-7
d_call: TRBD1
clone_size: once
v_call: TRBV28
cdr3_aa: CASSPGTGPIYEQYF
cdr3_nt: TGTGCCAGCAGCCCCGGGACAGGGCCAATTTACGAGCAGTACTTC

j_call: TRBJ2-7
d_call: -
clone_size: -
v_call: TRBV18
cdr3_aa: CASSPTQGPNYEQYF
cdr3_nt: TGTGCCAGCTCCCCGACCCAGGGGCCAAACTACGAGCAGTACTTC

j_call: TRBJ1-5
d_call: TRBD1
clone_size: once
v_call: TRBV2
cdr3_aa: CASSEGQGNQPQHF
cdr3_nt: TGTGCCAGCAGTGAAGGACAGGGGAATCAGCCCCAGCATTTT

j_call: TRBJ2-2
d_call: TRBD1
clone_size: -
v_call: TRBV5-6
cdr3_aa: CASSLEGWTGDVPGELFF
cdr3_nt: TGTGCCAGCAGCTTGGAAGGGTGGACAGGGGATGTACCCGGGGAGCTGTTTTTT

j_call: TRBJ1-5
d_call: TRBD1
clone_size: once
v_call: TRBV12-3/TRBV12-4
cdr3_aa: CASSFTGDQPQHF
cdr3_nt: TGTGCCAGCAGTTTCACAGGGGATCAGCCCCAGCATTTT

j_call: TRBJ2-7
d_call: TRBD2
clone_size: -
v_call: TRBV15
cdr3_aa: CATSGGLGVPYEQYF
cdr3_nt: TGTGCCACCAGCGGGGGACTAGGGGTCCCCTACGAGCAGTACTTC

j_call: TRBJ2-3
d_call: -
clone_size: -
v_call: TRBV5-1
cdr3_aa: CASSPIGTRGGTDTQYF
cdr3_nt: TGCGCCAGCAGCCCCATAGGGACCAGGGGGGGCACAGATACGCAGTATTTT

j_call: TRBJ1-5
d_call: -
clone_size: -
v_call: TRBV10-3
cdr3_aa: CAISEGGGNQPQHF
cdr3_nt: TGTGCCATCAGTGAAGGGGGGGGAAATCAGCCCCAGCATTTT

j_call: TRBJ1-4
d_call: TRBD1
clone_size: -
v_call: TRBV2
cdr3_aa: CASTLSVFGTDNEKLFF
cdr3_nt: TGTGCCAGCACTTTAAGCGTCTTTGGGACAGATAATGAAAAACTGTTTTTT

j_call: TRBJ2-5
d_call: TRBD2
clone_size: -
v_call: TRBV19
cdr3_aa: CASSIARSGGSGAQYF
cdr3_nt: TGTGCCAGTAGTATAGCGCGAAGCGGGGGGTCTGGGGCCCAGTACTTC

j_call: TRBJ1-3
d_call: -
clone_size: few
v_call: TRBV7-6
cdr3_aa: CASSLAVGSSGNTIYF
cdr3_nt: TGTGCCAGCAGCTTAGCGGTGGGGAGCTCTGGAAACACCATATATTTT

j_call: TRBJ1-2
d_call: -
clone_size: -
v_call: TRBV12-3/TRBV12-4
cdr3_aa: CASSPQLEYGYTF
cdr3_nt: TGTGCCAGCAGTCCTCAATTAGAGTATGGCTACACCTTC

j_call: TRBJ1-1
d_call: -
clone_size: -
v_call: TRBV29-1
cdr3_aa: CSVEYSGRESTEAFF
cdr3_nt: TGCAGCGTTGAATATTCAGGGAGGGAATCCACTGAAGCTTTCTTT

j_call: TRBJ1-2
d_call: -
clone_size: -
v_call: TRBV19
cdr3_aa: CASSTSGGNYGYTF
cdr3_nt: TGTGCCAGTAGCACCAGTGGGGGCAACTATGGCTACACCTTC

j_call: TRBJ2-7
d_call: -
clone_size: -
v_call: TRBV10-3
cdr3_aa: CAISDRGGGYEQYF
cdr3_nt: TGTGCCATCAGTGACCGGGGAGGAGGGTACGAGCAGTACTTC

j_call: TRBJ2-7
d_call: -
clone_size: -
v_call: TRBV4-1
cdr3_aa: CASSQDWPYEQYF
cdr3_nt: TGCGCCAGCAGCCAAGATTGGCCCTACGAGCAGTACTTC

j_call: TRBJ2-7
d_call: -
clone_size: once
v_call: TRBV6-2/TRBV6-3
cdr3_aa: CASSLWAGAYEQYF
cdr3_nt: TGTGCCAGCAGTTTGTGGGCAGGGGCCTACGAGCAGTACTTC